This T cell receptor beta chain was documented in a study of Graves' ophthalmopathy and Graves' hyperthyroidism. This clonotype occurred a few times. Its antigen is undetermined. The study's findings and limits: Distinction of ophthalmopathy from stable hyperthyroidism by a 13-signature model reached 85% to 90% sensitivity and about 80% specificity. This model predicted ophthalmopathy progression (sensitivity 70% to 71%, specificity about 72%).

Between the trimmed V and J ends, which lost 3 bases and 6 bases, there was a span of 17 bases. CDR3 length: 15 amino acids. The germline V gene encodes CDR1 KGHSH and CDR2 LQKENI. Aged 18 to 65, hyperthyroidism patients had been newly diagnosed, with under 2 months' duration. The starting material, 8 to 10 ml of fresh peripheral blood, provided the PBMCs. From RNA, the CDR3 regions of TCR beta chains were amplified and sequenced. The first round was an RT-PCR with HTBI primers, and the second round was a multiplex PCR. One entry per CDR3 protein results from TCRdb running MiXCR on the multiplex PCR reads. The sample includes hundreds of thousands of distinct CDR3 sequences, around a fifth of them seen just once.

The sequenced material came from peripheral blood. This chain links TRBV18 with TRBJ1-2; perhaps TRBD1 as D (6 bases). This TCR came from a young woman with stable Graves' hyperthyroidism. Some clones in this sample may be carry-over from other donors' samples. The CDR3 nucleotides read TGTGCCAGCTCACCCATGGGGACACCGGAGAATGGCTACACCTTC. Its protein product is CASSPMGTPENGYTF.